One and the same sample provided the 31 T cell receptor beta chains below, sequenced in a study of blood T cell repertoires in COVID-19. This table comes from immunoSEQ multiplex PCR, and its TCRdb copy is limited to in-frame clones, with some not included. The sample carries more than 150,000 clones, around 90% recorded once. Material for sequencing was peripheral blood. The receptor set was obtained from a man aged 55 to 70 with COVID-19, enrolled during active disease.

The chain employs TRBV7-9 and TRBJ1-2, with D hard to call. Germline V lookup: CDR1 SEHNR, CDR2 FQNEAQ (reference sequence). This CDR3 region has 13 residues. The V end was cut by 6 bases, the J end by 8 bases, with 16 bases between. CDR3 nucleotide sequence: TGTGCCAGCAGTGAAGGAGAGGAAGGCGGCTACACCTTC. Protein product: CASSEGEEGGYTF.

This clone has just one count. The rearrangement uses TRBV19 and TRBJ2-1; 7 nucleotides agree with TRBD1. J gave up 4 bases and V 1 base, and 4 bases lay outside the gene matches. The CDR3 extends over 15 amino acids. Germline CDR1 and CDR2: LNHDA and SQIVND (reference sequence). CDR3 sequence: CASSIGGRGYNEQFF. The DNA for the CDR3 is TGTGCCAGTAGTATAGGCGGCAGGGGGTACAATGAGCAGTTCTTC.

The CDR3 protein is CASSNLIRSSYEQYF. In nucleotides, the CDR3 is TGTGCCAGCAGCAACTTAATAAGGAGCTCCTACGAGCAGTACTTC. The V and J genes are TRBV21-1 and TRBJ2-7; the table's D call, TRBD2, was not checked against the DNA. TRBV21-1 is annotated as a pseudogene. This CDR3 has 15 amino acids.

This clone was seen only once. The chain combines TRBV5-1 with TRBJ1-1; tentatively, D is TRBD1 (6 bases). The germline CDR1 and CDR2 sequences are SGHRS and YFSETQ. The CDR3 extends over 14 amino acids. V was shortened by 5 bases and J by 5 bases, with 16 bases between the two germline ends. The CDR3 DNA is TGCGCCAGCAGTCTTCAGGGGCAAGATACTGAAGCTTTCTTT. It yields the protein CASSLQGQDTEAFF.

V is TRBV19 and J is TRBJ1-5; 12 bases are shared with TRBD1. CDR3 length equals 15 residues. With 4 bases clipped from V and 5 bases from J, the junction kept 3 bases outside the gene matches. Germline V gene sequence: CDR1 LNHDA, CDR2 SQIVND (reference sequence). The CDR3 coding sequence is TGTGCCAGTAGTAGGGACAGGGGGCTAGATCAGCCCCAGCATTTT. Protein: CASSRDRGLDQPQHF.

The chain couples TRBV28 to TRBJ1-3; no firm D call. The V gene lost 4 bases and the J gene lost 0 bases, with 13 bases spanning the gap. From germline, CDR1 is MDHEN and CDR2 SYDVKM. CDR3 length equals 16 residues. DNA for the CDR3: TGTGCCAGCAGTTCCCAAAAGACACCCTCTGGAAACACCATATATTTT. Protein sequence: CASSSQKTPSGNTIYF.

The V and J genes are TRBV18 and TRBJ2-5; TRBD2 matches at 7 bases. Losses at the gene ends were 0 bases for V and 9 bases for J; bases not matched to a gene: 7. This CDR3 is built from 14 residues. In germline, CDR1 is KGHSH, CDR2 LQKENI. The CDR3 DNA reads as TGTGCCAGCTCACCACCCGGGGGGAGCGCGTCCCAGTACTTC. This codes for CASSPPGGSASQYF.

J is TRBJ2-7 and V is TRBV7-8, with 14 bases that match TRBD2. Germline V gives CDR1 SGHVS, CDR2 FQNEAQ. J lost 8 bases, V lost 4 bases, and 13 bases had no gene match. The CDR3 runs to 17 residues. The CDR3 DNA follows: TGTGCCAGCAGCTCTGGGGGCGGGACTAGCGGGAGACAAAAGCAGTACTTC. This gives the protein CASSSGGGTSGRQKQYF. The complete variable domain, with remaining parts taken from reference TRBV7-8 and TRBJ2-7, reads GAGVSQSPRYKVAKRGQDVALRCDPISGHVSLFWYQQALGQGPEFLTYFQNEAQLDKSGLPSDRFFAERPEGSVSTLKIQRTQQEDSAVYLCASSSGGGTSGRQKQYFGPGTRLTVT.

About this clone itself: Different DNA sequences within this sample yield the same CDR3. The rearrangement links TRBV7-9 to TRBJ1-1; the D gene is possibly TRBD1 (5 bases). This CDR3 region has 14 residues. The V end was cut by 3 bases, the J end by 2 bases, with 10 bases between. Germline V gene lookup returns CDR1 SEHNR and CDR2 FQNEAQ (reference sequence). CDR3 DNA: TGTGCCAGCAGCTTCGGGGGAGGAAACACTGAAGCTTTCTTT. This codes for CASSFGGGNTEAFF.

DNA of the CDR3: TGTGCCAGCAGCCCGGGACTAGCGGGAGGATCAGATACGCAGTATTTT. This codes for CASSPGLAGGSDTQYF. The rearrangement uses TRBV27 and TRBJ2-3; TRBD2 matches 15 bases. The V segment lost 6 bases and the J segment 4 bases; nucleotides outside the gene matches: 5. The germline gives CDR1 MNHEY, CDR2 SMNVEV (reference sequence). The CDR3 is 16 residues long.

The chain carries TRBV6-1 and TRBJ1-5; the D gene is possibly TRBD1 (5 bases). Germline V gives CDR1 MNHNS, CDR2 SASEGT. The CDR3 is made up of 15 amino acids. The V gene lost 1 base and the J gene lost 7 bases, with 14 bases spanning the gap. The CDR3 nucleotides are TGTGCCAGCAGTGAAGTAACAGGATTGAGGCAGCCCCAGCATTTT. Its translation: CASSEVTGLRQPQHF.

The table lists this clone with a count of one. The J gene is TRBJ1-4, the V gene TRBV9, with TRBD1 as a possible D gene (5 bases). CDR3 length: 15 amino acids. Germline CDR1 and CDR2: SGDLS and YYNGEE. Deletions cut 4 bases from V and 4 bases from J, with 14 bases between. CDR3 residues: CASSLAGGYNEKLFF. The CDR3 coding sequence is TGTGCCAGCAGCCTCGCGGGGGGTTATAATGAAAAACTGTTTTTT.

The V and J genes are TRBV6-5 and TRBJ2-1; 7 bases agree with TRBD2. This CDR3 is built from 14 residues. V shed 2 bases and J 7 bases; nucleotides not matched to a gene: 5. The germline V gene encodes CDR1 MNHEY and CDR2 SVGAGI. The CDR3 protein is CASSYGREANEQFF. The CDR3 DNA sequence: TGTGCCAGCAGTTACGGTCGGGAGGCTAATGAGCAGTTCTTC.

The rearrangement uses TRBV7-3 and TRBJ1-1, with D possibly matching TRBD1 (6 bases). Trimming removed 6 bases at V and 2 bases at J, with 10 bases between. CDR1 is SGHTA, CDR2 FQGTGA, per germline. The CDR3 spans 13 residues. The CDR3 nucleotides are TGTGCCAGCAGTCGGGACATTAACACTGAAGCTTTCTTT. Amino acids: CASSRDINTEAFF.

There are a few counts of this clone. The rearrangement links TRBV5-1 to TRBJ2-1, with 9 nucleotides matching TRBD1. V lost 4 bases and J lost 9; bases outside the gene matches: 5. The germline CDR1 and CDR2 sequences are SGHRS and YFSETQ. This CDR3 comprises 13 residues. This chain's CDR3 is CASSRDREAEQFF. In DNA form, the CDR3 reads TGCGCCAGCAGCAGGGACAGGGAAGCTGAGCAGTTCTTC. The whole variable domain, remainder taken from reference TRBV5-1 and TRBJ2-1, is KAGVTQTPRYLIKTRGQQVTLSCSPISGHRSVSWYQQTPGQGLQFLFEYFSETQRNKGNFPGRFSGRQFSNSRSEMNVSTLELGDSALYLCASSRDREAEQFFGPGTRLTVL.

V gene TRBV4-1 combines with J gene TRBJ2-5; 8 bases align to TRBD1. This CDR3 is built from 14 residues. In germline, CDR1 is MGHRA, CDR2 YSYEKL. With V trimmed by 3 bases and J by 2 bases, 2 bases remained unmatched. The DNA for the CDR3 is TGCGCCAGCAGCCAGAGACAGGGGCAAGAGACCCAGTACTTC. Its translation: CASSQRQGQETQYF.

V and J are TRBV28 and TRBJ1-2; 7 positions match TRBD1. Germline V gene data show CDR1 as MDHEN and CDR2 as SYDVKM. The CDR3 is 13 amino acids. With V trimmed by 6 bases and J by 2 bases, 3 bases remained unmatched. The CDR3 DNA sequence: TGTGCCAGCAGAGAGACAGGGAACTATGGCTACACCTTC. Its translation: CASRETGNYGYTF.

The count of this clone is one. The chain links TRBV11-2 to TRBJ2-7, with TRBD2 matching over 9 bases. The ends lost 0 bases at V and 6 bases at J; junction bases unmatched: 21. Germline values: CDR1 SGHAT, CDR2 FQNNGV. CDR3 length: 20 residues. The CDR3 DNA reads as TGTGCCAGCAGCTTAGATGGGCTTAAAACTTACGCGGGGGGGCCGGGCGAGCAGTACTTC. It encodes CASSLDGLKTYAGGPGEQYF.

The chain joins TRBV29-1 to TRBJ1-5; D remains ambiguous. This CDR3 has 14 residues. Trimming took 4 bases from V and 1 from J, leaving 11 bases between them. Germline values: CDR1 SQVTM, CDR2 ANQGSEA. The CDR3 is CSVVTGSSNQPQHF. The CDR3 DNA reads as TGCAGCGTTGTTACGGGGTCGAGCAATCAGCCCCAGCATTTT.

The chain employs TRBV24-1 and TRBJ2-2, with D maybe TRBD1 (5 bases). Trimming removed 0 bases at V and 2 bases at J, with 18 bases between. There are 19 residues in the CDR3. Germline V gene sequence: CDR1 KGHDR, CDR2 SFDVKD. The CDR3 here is CATSDLRFGQGFNTGELFF. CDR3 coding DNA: TGTGCCACCAGTGATTTGCGATTTGGGCAGGGATTTAACACCGGGGAGCTGTTTTTT.

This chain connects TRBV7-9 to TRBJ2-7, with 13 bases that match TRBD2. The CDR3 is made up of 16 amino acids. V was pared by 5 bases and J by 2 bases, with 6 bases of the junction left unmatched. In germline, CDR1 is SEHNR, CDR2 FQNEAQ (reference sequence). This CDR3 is CASSRGTSGAAYEQYF. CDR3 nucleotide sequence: TGTGCCAGCAGCAGGGGGACTAGCGGGGCAGCCTACGAGCAGTACTTC.

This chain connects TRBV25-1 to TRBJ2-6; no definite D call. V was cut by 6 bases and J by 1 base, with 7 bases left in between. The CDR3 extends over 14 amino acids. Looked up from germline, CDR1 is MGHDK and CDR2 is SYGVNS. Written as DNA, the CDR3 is TGTGCCAGCAGCCCGTTTTCTGGGGCCAACGTCCTGACTTTC. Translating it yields CASSPFSGANVLTF.

CDR3 DNA sequence: TGTGCCAGCAGCTCGACAGGGTTTGGTTTTAATTCACCCCTCCACTTT. Translated: CASSSTGFGFNSPLHF. The gene calls are TRBV6-4 and TRBJ1-6, with 7 positions matching TRBD1. Germline V gene lookup returns CDR1 MRHNA and CDR2 SNTAGT. V shed 6 bases, J shed 6 bases, and the junction held 11 bases outside the gene matches. This CDR3 is built from 16 residues.

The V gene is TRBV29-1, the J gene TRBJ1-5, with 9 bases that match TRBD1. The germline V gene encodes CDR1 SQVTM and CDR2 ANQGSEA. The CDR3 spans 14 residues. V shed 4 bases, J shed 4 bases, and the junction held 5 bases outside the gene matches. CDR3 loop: CSVGAGTGNQPQHF. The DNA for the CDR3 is TGCAGCGTTGGGGCCGGGACAGGGAATCAGCCCCAGCATTTT.

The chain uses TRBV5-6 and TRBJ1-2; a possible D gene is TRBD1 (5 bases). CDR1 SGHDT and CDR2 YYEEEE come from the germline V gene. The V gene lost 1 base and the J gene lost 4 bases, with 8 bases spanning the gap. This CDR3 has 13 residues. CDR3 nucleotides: TGTGCCAGCAGCTTGAGACAGATCTATGGCTACACCTTC. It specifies CASSLRQIYGYTF.

DNA of the CDR3: TGTGCCAGCAGTGATCTGAGCGGGATCACAGATACGCAGTATTTT. This sequence encodes CASSDLSGITDTQYF. The chain is built from TRBV2 and TRBJ2-3, with 7 bases fitting TRBD2. V lost 3 bases to trimming and J lost 2 bases; unmatched junction nucleotides: 5. Looked up from germline, CDR1 is SNHLY and CDR2 is FYNNEI. This CDR3 spans 15 amino acids.

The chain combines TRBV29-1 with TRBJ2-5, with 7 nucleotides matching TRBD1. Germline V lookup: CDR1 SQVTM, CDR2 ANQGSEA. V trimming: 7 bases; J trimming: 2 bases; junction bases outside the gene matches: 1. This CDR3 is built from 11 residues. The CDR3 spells CSGGQQETQYF. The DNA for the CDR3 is TGCAGCGGGGGACAGCAAGAGACCCAGTACTTC.

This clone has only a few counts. The CDR3 DNA is TGCGCCAGCAGCCTTACAGGGGACTCTGGAAACACCATATATTTT. Protein sequence: CASSLTGDSGNTIYF. The V call is TRBV5-1, the J call TRBJ1-3; TRBD1 aligns across 7 bases. CDR3 length equals 15 residues. The V segment lost 4 bases and the J segment 0 bases; nucleotides outside the gene matches: 4. CDR1 is SGHRS, CDR2 YFSETQ, per germline.

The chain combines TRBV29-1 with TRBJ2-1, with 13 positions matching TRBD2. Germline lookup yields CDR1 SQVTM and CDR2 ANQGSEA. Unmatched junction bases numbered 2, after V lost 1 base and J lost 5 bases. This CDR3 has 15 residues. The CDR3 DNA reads TGCAGCGTTGAAGTCGGACTAGCGGGAGACAATGAGCAGTTCTTC. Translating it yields CSVEVGLAGDNEQFF.

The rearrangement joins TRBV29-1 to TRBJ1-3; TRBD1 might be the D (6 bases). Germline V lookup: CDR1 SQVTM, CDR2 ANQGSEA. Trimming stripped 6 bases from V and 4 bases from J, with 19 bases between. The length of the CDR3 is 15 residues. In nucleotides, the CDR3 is TGCAGCGTCGCCAAGGGCAGGGGTTACGGAAACACCATATATTTT. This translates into CSVAKGRGYGNTIYF.

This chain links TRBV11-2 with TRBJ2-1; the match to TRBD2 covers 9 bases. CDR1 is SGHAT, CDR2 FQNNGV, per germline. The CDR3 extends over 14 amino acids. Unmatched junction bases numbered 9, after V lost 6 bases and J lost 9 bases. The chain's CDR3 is CASRGVAGVVEQFF. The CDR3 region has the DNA TGTGCCAGCAGGGGGGTAGCGGGAGTTGTTGAGCAGTTCTTC. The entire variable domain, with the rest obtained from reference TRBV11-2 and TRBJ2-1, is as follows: EAGVAQSPRYKIIEKRQSVAFWCNPISGHATLYWYQQILGQGPKLLIQFQNNGVVDDSQLPKDRFSAERLKGVDSTLKIQPAKLEDSAVYLCASRGVAGVVEQFFGPGTRLTVL.